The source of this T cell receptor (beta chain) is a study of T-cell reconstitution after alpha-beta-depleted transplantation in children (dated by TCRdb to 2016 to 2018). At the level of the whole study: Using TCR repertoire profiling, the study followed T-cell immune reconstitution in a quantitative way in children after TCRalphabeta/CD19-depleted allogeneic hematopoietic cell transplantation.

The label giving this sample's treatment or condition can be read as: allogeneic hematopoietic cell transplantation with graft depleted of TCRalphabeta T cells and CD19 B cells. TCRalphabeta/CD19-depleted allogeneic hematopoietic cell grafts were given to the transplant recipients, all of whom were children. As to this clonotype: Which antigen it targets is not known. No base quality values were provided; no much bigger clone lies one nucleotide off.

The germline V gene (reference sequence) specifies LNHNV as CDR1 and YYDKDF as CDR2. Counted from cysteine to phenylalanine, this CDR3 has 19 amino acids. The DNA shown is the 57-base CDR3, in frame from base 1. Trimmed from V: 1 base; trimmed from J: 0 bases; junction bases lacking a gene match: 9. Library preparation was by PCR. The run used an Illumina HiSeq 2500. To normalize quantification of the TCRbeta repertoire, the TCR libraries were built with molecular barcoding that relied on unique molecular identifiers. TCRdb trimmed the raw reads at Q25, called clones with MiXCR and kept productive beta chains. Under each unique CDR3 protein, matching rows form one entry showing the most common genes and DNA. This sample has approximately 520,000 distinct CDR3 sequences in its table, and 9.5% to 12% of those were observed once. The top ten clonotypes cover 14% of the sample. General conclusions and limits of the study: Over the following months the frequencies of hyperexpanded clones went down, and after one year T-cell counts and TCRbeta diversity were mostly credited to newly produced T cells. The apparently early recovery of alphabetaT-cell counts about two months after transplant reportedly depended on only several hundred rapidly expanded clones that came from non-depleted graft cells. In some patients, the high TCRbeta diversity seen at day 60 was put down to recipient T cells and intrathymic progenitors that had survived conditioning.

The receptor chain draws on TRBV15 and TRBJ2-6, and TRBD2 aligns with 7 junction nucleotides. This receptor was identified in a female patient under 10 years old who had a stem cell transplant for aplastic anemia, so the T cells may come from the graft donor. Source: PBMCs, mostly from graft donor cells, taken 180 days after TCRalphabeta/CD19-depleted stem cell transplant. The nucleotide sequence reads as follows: TGTGCCACCAGCAGAGTAGGCACTAGCGTCTTCTCTGGGGCCAACGTCCTGACTTTC. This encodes CATSRVGTSVFSGANVLTF.